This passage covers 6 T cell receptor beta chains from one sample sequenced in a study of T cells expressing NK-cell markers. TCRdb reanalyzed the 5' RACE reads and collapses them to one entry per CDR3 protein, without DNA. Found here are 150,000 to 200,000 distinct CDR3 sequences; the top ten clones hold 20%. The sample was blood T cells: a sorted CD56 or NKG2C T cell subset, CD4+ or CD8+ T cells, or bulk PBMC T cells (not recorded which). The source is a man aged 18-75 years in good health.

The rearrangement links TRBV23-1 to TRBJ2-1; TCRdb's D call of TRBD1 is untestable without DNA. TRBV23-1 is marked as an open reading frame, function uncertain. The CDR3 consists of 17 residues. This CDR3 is CASNPAVGQGFLDEQFF.

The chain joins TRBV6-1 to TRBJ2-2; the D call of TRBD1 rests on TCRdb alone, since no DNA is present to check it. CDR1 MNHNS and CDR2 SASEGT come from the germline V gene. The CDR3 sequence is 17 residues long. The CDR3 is CASSLPDSRENTGELFF.

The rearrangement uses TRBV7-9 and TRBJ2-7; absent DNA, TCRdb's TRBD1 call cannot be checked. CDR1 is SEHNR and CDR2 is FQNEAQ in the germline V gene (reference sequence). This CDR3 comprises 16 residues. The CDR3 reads CASSSLTGTGAYEQYF.

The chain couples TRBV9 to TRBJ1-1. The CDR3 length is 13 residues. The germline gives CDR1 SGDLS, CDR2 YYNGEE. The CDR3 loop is CASSVTENTEAFF.

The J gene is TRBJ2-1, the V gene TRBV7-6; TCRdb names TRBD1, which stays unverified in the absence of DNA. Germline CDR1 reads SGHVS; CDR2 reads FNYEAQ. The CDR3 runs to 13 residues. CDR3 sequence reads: CASRTGSYNEQFF.

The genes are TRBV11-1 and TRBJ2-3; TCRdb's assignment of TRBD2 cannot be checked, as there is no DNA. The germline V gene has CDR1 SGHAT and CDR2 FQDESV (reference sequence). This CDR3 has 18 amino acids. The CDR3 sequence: CASSSAPLAESSTDTQYF.